Shown below are 23 T cell receptor beta chains from a single sample sequenced in a study of blood T cells in healthy people across ages. Next came a second PCR, run for about 6 to 12 cycles, which used a sample-barcoded 5' primer along with a J-beta primer mix. From the 5' RACE reads, TCRdb called clonotypes with MiXCR, one entry per CDR3 protein. There are about 720,000 distinct CDR3 sequences in the sample; about 20% occur only once, and less than 25% lies in the top ten. Sequencing was carried out using blood. These receptors all come from a man between 70 and 80 years old in good health.

The chain combines TRBV29-1 with TRBJ2-5; tentatively, D is TRBD1 or TRBD2 (6 bases each). The CDR3 extends over 15 amino acids. From germline, CDR1 is SQVTM and CDR2 ANQGSEA. V dropped 1 base and J dropped 1 base, with 13 bases sitting between them. As DNA, the CDR3 is TGCAGCGTTGAAGGGGGGGCCAACTTCCAAGAGACCCAGTACTTC. Its translation: CSVEGGANFQETQYF.

A remark on this clonotype: A much larger clone lies one base from this, so it may be a read error. This chain joins TRBV7-9 and TRBJ1-2; 10 bases map to TRBD1. After removal of 5 bases from V and 4 bases from J, the junction contained 10 bases not matched to a gene. There are 16 residues in the CDR3. Germline V lookup: CDR1 SEHNR, CDR2 FQNEAQ (reference sequence). The DNA for the CDR3 is TGTGCCAGCAGCCAACAATTCGGGACAGGGGCCTATGGCTACACCTTC. Protein sequence: CASSQQFGTGAYGYTF. Using reference TRBV7-9 and TRBJ1-2 for the parts outside the CDR3, the full variable domain is DTGVSQNPRHKITKRGQNVTFRCDPISEHNRLYWYRQTLGQGPEFLTYFQNEAQLEKSRLLSDRFSAERPKGSFSTLEIQRTEQGDSAMYLCASSQQFGTGAYGYTFGSGTRLTVV.

The rearrangement joins TRBV19 to TRBJ1-6; no clear D gene. Looked up from germline, CDR1 is LNHDA and CDR2 is SQIVND (reference sequence). V dropped 0 bases and J dropped 10 bases, with 10 bases sitting between them. There are 14 residues in the CDR3. CDR3 nucleotides: TGTGCCAGTAGTATAGAGGGCCAGCGGTCACCCCTCCACTTT. Amino acid sequence: CASSIEGQRSPLHF.

This clonotype was recorded only once. The chain joins TRBV3-1 to TRBJ1-2; 8 nucleotides agree with TRBD1. V dropped 5 bases and J dropped 4; count of bases not matched to a gene: 15. The CDR3 is 17 amino acids. Looked up from germline, CDR1 is LGHDT and CDR2 is YNNKEL (reference sequence). In DNA form, the CDR3 reads TGTGCCAGCAGCGGGCTAGGGAGGTCAGGGGGCTTCTATGGCTACACCTTC. It encodes CASSGLGRSGGFYGYTF.

This clonotype was found a few times. CDR3 loop: CAIKQGNNEQFF. DNA for the CDR3: TGTGCCATCAAACAGGGTAACAATGAGCAGTTCTTC. The V call is TRBV10-3, the J call TRBJ2-1; perhaps TRBD1 as D (6 bases). CDR1 is ENHRY, CDR2 SYGVKD, per germline. The CDR3 runs 12 residues. The germline V and J ends were trimmed by 7 bases and 5 bases, with 9 bases remaining between them.

J is TRBJ2-7 and V is TRBV14; D uncertain. Germline V gene data show CDR1 as SGHDN and CDR2 as FVKESK. This CDR3 comprises 11 residues. Trimming took off 3 bases at V and 6 bases at J, with 6 bases between the two ends. CDR3 protein: CASSHGFEQYF. Written as DNA, the CDR3 is TGTGCCAGCAGCCATGGATTCGAGCAGTACTTC.

This clonotype was seen a few times. This rearrangement joins TRBV18 to TRBJ2-7, with 9 bases that match TRBD1. V lost 8 bases, J lost 2 bases, and 4 bases stayed unmatched. There are 13 residues in the CDR3. CDR1 is KGHSH and CDR2 is LQKENI in the germline V gene. In DNA form, the CDR3 reads TGTGCCAGCCAAGGGGACAGGGCCTACGAGCAGTACTTC. It encodes CASQGDRAYEQYF.

This clonotype was observed a handful of times. The chain recombines TRBV2 with TRBJ1-5, with a possible D match to TRBD1 (6 bases). CDR3 length equals 13 residues. V lost 5 bases to trimming and J lost 7 bases, with 12 bases between them. The germline V gene encodes CDR1 SNHLY and CDR2 FYNNEI. The CDR3 DNA sequence: TGTGCCAGCAGTACAGGGTTGGGGCAGCCCCAGCATTTT. Translation gives CASSTGLGQPQHF.

This clonotype was counted only a few times. The rearrangement uses TRBV6-6 and TRBJ1-4; D unclear. CDR1 MNHNY and CDR2 SVGAGI come from the germline V gene (reference sequence). This CDR3 is 15 amino acids long. The V gene lost 6 bases and the J gene lost 7 bases, with 18 bases spanning the gap. The CDR3 nucleotides are TGTGCCAGCAGCCCCCCTGCCCCCTCGGGTGAAAAACTGTTTTTT. This sequence encodes CASSPPAPSGEKLFF.

This clonotype was recorded many times. The V call is TRBV6-5, the J call TRBJ2-1; 7 bases fit TRBD2. Losses at the gene ends were 4 bases for V and 4 bases for J; bases not matched to a gene: 13. The V gene's germline CDR1 is MNHEY and CDR2 SVGAGI. This CDR3 comprises 17 residues. CDR3 amino acids: CASSFLVGRGNYNEQFF. The CDR3, as DNA: TGTGCCAGCAGTTTCCTGGTGGGGCGGGGGAATTACAATGAGCAGTTCTTC.

This clonotype was observed a few times. The chain combines TRBV20-1 with TRBJ1-1, with D uncertain. The CDR3 is 12 amino acids. The germline gives CDR1 DFQATT, CDR2 SNEGSKA (reference sequence). The V end lost 0 bases, the J end lost 11 bases, and 13 bases lay between the germline ends. CDR3 sequence: CSARDDTDSAFF. The CDR3 DNA reads TGCAGTGCTAGAGACGACACAGATTCGGCTTTCTTT.

The chain joins TRBV7-2 to TRBJ2-3, with D perhaps matching TRBD1 (5 bases). CDR3 size: 15 residues. The ends were cut back, 5 bases at V and 2 bases at J, with 14 bases in the middle. The germline V gene encodes CDR1 SGHTA and CDR2 FQGNSA. CDR3 loop: CASSQQVLTTDTQYF. CDR3 in DNA: TGTGCCAGCAGCCAACAGGTACTTACCACAGATACGCAGTATTTT.

This chain connects TRBV28 to TRBJ1-4; D might be TRBD1 (5 bases). CDR3 length: 13 amino acids. V lost 5 bases and J 8 bases, leaving 12 bases between the germline ends. Germline V gives CDR1 MDHEN, CDR2 SYDVKM. The CDR3 loop is CASSPQTVEKLFF. The DNA of the CDR3 is TGTGCCAGCAGTCCCCAGACAGTAGAAAAACTGTTTTTT. Variable domain in full (rest from reference TRBV28 and TRBJ1-4): DVKVTQSSRYLVKRTGEKVFLECVQDMDHENMFWYRQDPGLGLRLIYFSYDVKMKEKGDIPEGYSVSREKKERFSLILESASTNQTSMYLCASSPQTVEKLFFGSGTQLSVL.

The chain carries TRBV28 and TRBJ2-2; weak D call: TRBD1 (6 bases). V was clipped by 7 bases and J by 3 bases, with 12 bases between them. Germline values: CDR1 MDHEN, CDR2 SYDVKM. The CDR3 has 14 amino acids. DNA for the CDR3: TGTGCCAGCAAAGGGGGTTTCTACACCGGGGAGCTGTTTTTT. This translates into CASKGGFYTGELFF.

In this sample, this clonotype turned up a few times. The chain joins TRBV5-1 to TRBJ2-1; the match to TRBD2 covers 8 bases. The CDR3 spans 15 residues. V shed 2 bases, J shed 6 bases, and the junction held 7 bases outside the gene matches. CDR1 SGHRS and CDR2 YFSETQ come from the germline V gene. The CDR3 sequence: CASSLRGGSGNEQFF. In DNA, the CDR3 is TGCGCCAGCAGCTTACGGGGGGGCTCGGGCAATGAGCAGTTCTTC. Complete variable domain (other parts from reference TRBV5-1 and TRBJ2-1): KAGVTQTPRYLIKTRGQQVTLSCSPISGHRSVSWYQQTPGQGLQFLFEYFSETQRNKGNFPGRFSGRQFSNSRSEMNVSTLELGDSALYLCASSLRGGSGNEQFFGPGTRLTVL.

The chain combines TRBV29-1 with TRBJ2-6; unclear D gene. V shed 4 bases and J shed 1 base, with 8 bases lying between them. This CDR3 spans 14 amino acids. Germline CDR1 and CDR2: SQVTM and ANQGSEA. The DNA of the CDR3 is TGCAGCGTTGCCTGGCCTTCTGGGGCCAACGTCCTGACTTTC. Translating gives CSVAWPSGANVLTF. The full variable domain, in which reference TRBV29-1 and TRBJ2-6 provide the parts outside the CDR3, is SAVISQKPSRDICQRGTSLTIQCQVDSQVTMMFWYRQQPGQSLTLIATANQGSEATYESGFVIDKFPISRPNLTFSTLTVSNMSPEDSSIYLCSVAWPSGANVLTFGAGSRLTVL.

The V gene is TRBV19, the J gene TRBJ2-1; D is unresolved. This CDR3 spans 13 amino acids. CDR1 LNHDA and CDR2 SQIVND come from the germline V gene (reference sequence). The ends were cut back, 3 bases at V and 3 bases at J, with 6 bases in the middle. Written as DNA, the CDR3 is TGTGCCAGTAGTATGGGGTACTACAATGAGCAGTTCTTC. It encodes CASSMGYYNEQFF. Looking up the rest from reference TRBV19 and TRBJ2-1 gives the full variable domain: DGGITQSPKYLFRKEGQNVTLSCEQNLNHDAMYWYRQDPGQGLRLIYYSQIVNDFQKGDIAEGYSVSREKKESFPLTVTSAQKNPTAFYLCASSMGYYNEQFFGPGTRLTVL.

The sample holds a few counts of this clonotype. This chain joins TRBV10-2 and TRBJ2-1; D is uncertain. Trimming shortened V by 2 bases and J by 0 bases, and 8 bases separated the two germline ends. This CDR3 region has 15 residues. CDR1 and CDR2 from the germline V gene are WSHSY and SAAADI. CDR3 loop: CASSEGISSYNEQFF. The CDR3 DNA reads TGCGCCAGCAGTGAGGGCATAAGCTCCTACAATGAGCAGTTCTTC.

This clonotype turned up a few times. The gene calls are TRBV20-1 and TRBJ1-1; weak D call: TRBD1 (6 bases). V shed 0 bases and J shed 1 base, with 9 bases lying between them. CDR1 and CDR2 (germline): DFQATT, SNEGSKA (reference sequence). The CDR3 loop spans 14 amino acids. The CDR3 DNA sequence: TGCAGTGCTAGAGAGGGGGCGGCGAACACTGAAGCTTTCTTT. This translates into CSAREGAANTEAFF.

This clonotype has only a few counts. The rearrangement links TRBV2 to TRBJ1-2; D unclear. The CDR3 is 10 residues long. V was trimmed by 5 bases and J by 6 bases, leaving 4 bases between them. Per the germline V gene, CDR1 is SNHLY and CDR2 is FYNNEI. CDR3 loop: CASSPNGYTF. The DNA for the CDR3 is TGTGCCAGCAGTCCCAATGGCTACACCTTC.

V usage is TRBV5-1 and J usage is TRBJ2-1, with D perhaps matching TRBD2 (5 bases). The V gene lost 0 bases and the J gene lost 8 bases, with 15 bases spanning the gap. CDR1 is SGHRS, CDR2 YFSETQ, per germline. The CDR3 sequence is 15 residues long. The CDR3 protein is CASSLEGGQYDEQFF. In nucleotides, the CDR3 is TGCGCCAGCAGCTTGGAGGGCGGGCAATACGATGAGCAGTTCTTC. The variable domain in full, completed from reference TRBV5-1 and TRBJ2-1, reads KAGVTQTPRYLIKTRGQQVTLSCSPISGHRSVSWYQQTPGQGLQFLFEYFSETQRNKGNFPGRFSGRQFSNSRSEMNVSTLELGDSALYLCASSLEGGQYDEQFFGPGTRLTVL.

The chain employs TRBV6-5 and TRBJ2-6, with D maybe TRBD1 (5 bases). Trimming cost V 2 bases and J 0 bases, with 11 bases left between them. Germline loops: CDR1 MNHEY, CDR2 SVGAGI. The CDR3 is 17 residues long. In DNA, the CDR3 is TGTGCCAGCAGTTACCAGCCAACAGGCTCTGGGGCCAACGTCCTGACTTTC. This encodes CASSYQPTGSGANVLTF.

This clonotype occurred a few times. The gene calls are TRBV11-2 and TRBJ2-3; the D gene could be TRBD1 or TRBD2 (6 bases each). This CDR3 contains 16 residues. Germline V gives CDR1 SGHAT, CDR2 FQNNGV. Trimming shortened V by 1 base and J by 2 bases, and 13 bases separated the two germline ends. The CDR3 bases are TGTGCCAGCAGCTTAGCGGGGGCTGTCCTCACAGATACGCAGTATTTT. Its protein product is CASSLAGAVLTDTQYF. The entire variable domain, with the rest obtained from reference TRBV11-2 and TRBJ2-3, is as follows: EAGVAQSPRYKIIEKRQSVAFWCNPISGHATLYWYQQILGQGPKLLIQFQNNGVVDDSQLPKDRFSAERLKGVDSTLKIQPAKLEDSAVYLCASSLAGAVLTDTQYFGPGTRLTVL.